The 13 T cell receptor beta chains given below trace back to one sample, sequenced in a study of blood T cell repertoires in COVID-19. Assay: immunoSEQ multiplex PCR; the TCRdb copy retains only in-frame clones and omits some. The sample includes about 260,000 clones, 91% of them seen just once. Sequenced: peripheral blood. The receptors were gathered from a person aged 18-30 years with COVID-19, enrolled during active disease.

V gene TRBV29-1 combines with J gene TRBJ2-7, with D possibly matching TRBD1 (5 bases). Germline CDR1 is SQVTM and CDR2 is ANQGSEA. V dropped 6 bases and J dropped 1 base, with 13 bases sitting between them. The CDR3 spans 13 residues. CDR3 sequence reads: CSVVTGNSYEQYF. The CDR3 DNA reads TGCAGCGTGGTAACAGGAAATTCCTACGAGCAGTACTTC.

The chain links TRBV19 to TRBJ2-7; 9 nucleotides match TRBD1. Unmatched junction bases numbered 2, after V lost 5 bases and J lost 0 bases. The germline gives CDR1 LNHDA, CDR2 SQIVND (reference sequence). CDR3 length: 14 residues. The CDR3 protein is CASSDRGDSYEQYF. CDR3 nucleotide sequence: TGTGCCAGTAGTGACAGGGGGGACTCCTACGAGCAGTACTTC.

The gene calls are TRBV11-2 and TRBJ2-3; TRBD2 matches at 7 bases. Germline V gene data show CDR1 as SGHAT and CDR2 as FQNNGV. This CDR3 contains 12 residues. For the CDR3, the DNA is TGTGCGGGCGGGAGAGGGGCAGATACGCAGTATTTT. It encodes CAGGRGADTQYF.

The chain employs TRBV6-5 and TRBJ1-1; maybe TRBD1 (6 bases). CDR1 is MNHEY, CDR2 SVGAGI, per germline. The V and J ends lost 11 bases and 5 bases respectively, with 21 bases between them. CDR3 size: 14 residues. The CDR3 region has the DNA TGTGCCGCCGCTTCCACAGGGTTCGGTACTGAAGCTTTCTTT. This translates into CAAASTGFGTEAFF.

V usage is TRBV15 and J usage is TRBJ2-7; D ambiguous. Germline values: CDR1 LNHNV, CDR2 YYDKDF (reference sequence). The CDR3 is 13 residues long. With 6 bases removed from V and 6 bases from J, the gap between germline ends came to 15 bases. The CDR3 sequence is CATRGPGQPEQYF. The CDR3 bases are TGTGCCACCAGGGGTCCAGGCCAACCCGAGCAGTACTTC.

The V call is TRBV5-4, the J call TRBJ1-1; possible D gene TRBD1, 5 bases. The CDR3 length is 14 residues. The germline V gene encodes CDR1 SGHNT and CDR2 YYREEE (reference sequence). The germline V and J ends were trimmed by 0 bases and 1 base, with 7 bases remaining between them. The CDR3 spells CASSLGRGNTEAFF. The CDR3 DNA is TGTGCCAGCAGCTTGGGTAGGGGGAACACTGAAGCTTTCTTT.

This chain joins TRBV24-1 and TRBJ2-1; the D gene is possibly TRBD1 (5 bases). Per germline, CDR1 KGHDR and CDR2 SFDVKD. Trimming took off 8 bases at V and 6 bases at J, with 13 bases between the two ends. The CDR3 has 13 amino acids. The CDR3 sequence is CATTIGAGNEQFF. CDR3 DNA: TGTGCCACCACCATTGGGGCCGGCAATGAGCAGTTCTTC.

The chain couples TRBV6-5 to TRBJ1-5, with 9 bases aligning to TRBD1. V shed 8 bases, J shed 6 bases, and the junction held 11 bases outside the gene matches. Germline CDR1 reads MNHEY; CDR2 reads SVGAGI. The CDR3 extends over 15 amino acids. The CDR3 reads CASAERTGDGQPQHF. The CDR3 DNA is TGTGCCAGCGCAGAAAGGACAGGGGATGGTCAGCCCCAGCATTTT.

Concerning this clone: At one end, the junction sequence differs from germline, possibly due to a read error. V usage is TRBV2 and J usage is TRBJ1-5; 7 bases align to TRBD1. This CDR3 has 15 residues. CDR1 and CDR2 from the germline V gene are SNHLY and FYNNEI. The CDR3 DNA is TGTGCCAGCAATGGTAACAGGGGTGACAATCAGCCCCAGCGTTTT. Translating it yields CASNGNRGDNQPQRF.

Comment on this clone: The junction departs from the called germline gene at one end, perhaps through a read error. This chain links TRBV11-2 with TRBJ2-1; D call uncertain. The germline CDR1 and CDR2 sequences are SGHAT and FQNNGV. The CDR3 covers 12 residues. CDR3 sequence (DNA): TGTGCCAGCAGCTTAGATGAACCGGTGGGCATCTTC. Translated, it gives CASSLDEPVGIF. Full variable domain (rest looked up from reference TRBV11-2 and TRBJ2-1): EAGVAQSPRYKIIEKRQSVAFWCNPISGHATLYWYQQILGQGPKLLIQFQNNGVVDDSQLPKDRFSAERLKGVDSTLKIQPAKLEDSAVYLCASSLDEPVGIFGPGTRLTVL.

The V gene is TRBV4-1, the J gene TRBJ2-1; 7 nucleotides match TRBD2. This CDR3 has 17 amino acids. V lost 4 bases and J lost 9; bases outside the gene matches: 18. Germline V lookup: CDR1 MGHRA, CDR2 YSYEKL. For the CDR3, the DNA is TGCGCCAGCAGCCCTTCCCCCCTAGCGGCCTTAAGCGGTGAGCAGTTCTTC. It codes for CASSPSPLAALSGEQFF.

The chain combines TRBV6-2 or TRBV6-3 with TRBJ2-5; maybe TRBD1 (6 bases). The CDR3 covers 16 residues. The V end lost 6 bases, the J end lost 5 bases, and 22 bases lay between the germline ends. Germline assignment: CDR1 MNHEY and CDR2 SVGEGT. CDR3 DNA sequence: TGTGCCAGCAGCCCCCGGGACACGATTAACTGGGAGACCCAGTACTTC. Residues: CASSPRDTINWETQYF.

CDR3 region: CASTPRLDPEQYF. CDR3 nucleotides: TGTGCCAGCACGCCTAGACTAGACCCGGAGCAGTACTTC. V and J are TRBV28 and TRBJ2-7, with a weak D call TRBD2 (6 bases). Germline CDR1 is MDHEN and CDR2 is SYDVKM. With 7 bases removed from V and 7 bases from J, the gap between germline ends came to 17 bases. The length of the CDR3 is 13 residues.